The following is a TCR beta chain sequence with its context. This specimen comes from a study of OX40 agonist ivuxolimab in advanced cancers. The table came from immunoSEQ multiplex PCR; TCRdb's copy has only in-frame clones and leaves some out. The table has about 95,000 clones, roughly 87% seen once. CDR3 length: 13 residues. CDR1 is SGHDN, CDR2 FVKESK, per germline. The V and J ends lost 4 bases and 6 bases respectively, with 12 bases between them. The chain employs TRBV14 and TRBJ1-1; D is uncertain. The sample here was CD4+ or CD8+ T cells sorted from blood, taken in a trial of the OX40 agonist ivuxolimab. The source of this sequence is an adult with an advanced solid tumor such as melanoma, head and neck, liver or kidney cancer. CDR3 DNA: TGTGCCAGCAGCCGCCATAGGCCTTCTGAAGCTTTCTTT. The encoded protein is CASSRHRPSEAFF.